The clone carrying this TCR beta chain came up once. Its specificity is unknown. Reverse transcribing all isolated RNA meant expressed TCRB transcripts were sequenced. Measured with immunoSEQ multiplex PCR; TCRdb has only the in-frame clones, and not every one. Counted here are tens of thousands of clones, about 61% occurring once; the ten biggest clones make up 2% to 2.5%. This sample is drawn from a study of beta chain features in type 1 diabetes. Study findings and constraints: A moderate, significant TCRB CDR3 shortening appeared in type 1 diabetes across four CD4+ subsets.

The TCR comes from a woman between 18 and 29 years old in good health. The sequenced material came from Tregs from blood.

The CDR3 bases are TGTGCCAGCAGCTTAAATCGGGGAACTGAAGCTTTCTTT. This gives the protein CASSLNRGTEAFF. The rearrangement links TRBV7-9 to TRBJ1-1; no definite D call. CDR3 size: 13 residues. Germline values: CDR1 SEHNR, CDR2 FQNEAQ (reference sequence). Trimming took off 2 bases at V and 5 bases at J, with 9 bases between the two ends.